Following are 10 T cell receptor beta chains from one sample sequenced in a study of cytomegalovirus exposure and HLA in healthy donors. 60 Vbeta and 13 Jbeta primers were used in PCR. Generated by immunoSEQ multiplex PCR, the TCRdb table keeps only in-frame clones and is missing some. The table shows about 200,000 clones, with 82% occurring only once. The sample consisted of PBMCs. All receptors come from a woman aged 40 to 50 in good health and CMV-seronegative.

V and J are TRBV7-9 and TRBJ1-4; 7 nucleotides line up with TRBD1. CDR3 length: 15 amino acids. Germline trimming cut 5 bases from V and 7 bases from J; bases unmatched to any gene: 10. Germline V gives CDR1 SEHNR, CDR2 FQNEAQ (reference sequence). CDR3 nucleotides: TGTGCCAGCAGCCTGACAGGGACGGTGGGTGAAAAACTGTTTTTT. Translated: CASSLTGTVGEKLFF. Supplemented by reference TRBV7-9 and TRBJ1-4, the full variable domain reads DTGVSQNPRHKITKRGQNVTFRCDPISEHNRLYWYRQTLGQGPEFLTYFQNEAQLEKSRLLSDRFSAERPKGSFSTLEIQRTEQGDSAMYLCASSLTGTVGEKLFFGSGTQLSVL.

The J gene is TRBJ2-3, the V gene TRBV30; the match to TRBD2 covers 8 bases. V lost 3 bases, J lost 0 bases, and 5 bases stayed unmatched. In germline, CDR1 is GTSNPN, CDR2 SVGIG (reference sequence). The length of the CDR3 is 15 residues. Here the CDR3 DNA reads TGTGCCTGGAGCTATAGCGGGGAGAGCACAGATACGCAGTATTTT. It yields the protein CAWSYSGESTDTQYF.

The rearrangement links TRBV6-5 to TRBJ1-1; D remains unclear. This CDR3 has 13 amino acids. V was pared by 0 bases and J by 4 bases, with 6 bases between. CDR1 is MNHEY and CDR2 is SVGAGI in the germline V gene. Written as DNA, the CDR3 is TGTGCCAGCAGTTACTCTGTAGTCACTGAAGCTTTCTTT. Protein sequence: CASSYSVVTEAFF.

The genes are TRBV6-5 and TRBJ2-1; tentatively, D is TRBD2 (6 bases). Trimming shortened V by 2 bases and J by 0 bases, and 11 bases separated the two germline ends. Germline V lookup: CDR1 MNHEY, CDR2 SVGAGI. This CDR3 contains 16 residues. The CDR3 bases are TGTGCCAGCAGTTACCTCCCCGGGAGCTCCTACAATGAGCAGTTCTTC. This gives the protein CASSYLPGSSYNEQFF.

This chain connects TRBV18 to TRBJ1-2; D not resolved. V was shortened by 6 bases and J by 10 bases, with 24 bases between the two germline ends. CDR1 and CDR2 from the germline V gene are KGHSH and LQKENI. The CDR3 consists of 15 residues. CDR3 in amino acids: CASSGVLTTKTDYTF. In DNA, the CDR3 is TGTGCCAGCTCGGGAGTCCTAACGACAAAAACGGACTACACCTTC.

This chain uses TRBV5-6 with TRBJ1-4; TRBD1 matches at 10 bases. After removal of 4 bases from V and 7 bases from J, the junction contained 7 bases not matched to a gene. CDR3 size: 15 residues. Germline assignment: CDR1 SGHDT and CDR2 YYEEEE. The CDR3 DNA reads TGTGCCAGCAGCCTCCACGGGACAGGGGCTGAAAAACTGTTTTTT. Amino acid sequence: CASSLHGTGAEKLFF.

The chain employs TRBV19 and TRBJ2-5, with 9 bases that match TRBD1. This CDR3 comprises 14 residues. Germline loops: CDR1 LNHDA, CDR2 SQIVND (reference sequence). Unmatched junction bases numbered 7, after V lost 6 bases and J lost 5 bases. For the CDR3, the DNA is TGTGCCAGTAGCAACAGGGGGCGGTCGGAGACCCAGTACTTC. This encodes CASSNRGRSETQYF.

The J gene is TRBJ2-5, the V gene TRBV5-1, with TRBD2 matching 9 bases. Trimming removed 4 bases from V and 5 bases from J; junction bases left unmatched: 3. The germline gives CDR1 SGHRS, CDR2 YFSETQ. The length of the CDR3 is 13 residues. This CDR3 reads CASSRGRVETQYF. The DNA for the CDR3 is TGCGCCAGCAGCCGCGGGAGGGTGGAGACCCAGTACTTC.

On this clone: At one boundary the junction diverges from the germline segment, which might be a read error. The rearrangement uses TRBV7-9 and TRBJ1-3, with TRBD1 matching 8 bases. This CDR3 spans 17 amino acids. In germline, CDR1 is SEHNR, CDR2 FQNEAQ (reference sequence). The DNA of the CDR3 is TGTTCCAGCAGCTTCAGGATGGGACAGGTGACTGGAAACACCATATATTTT. Translating it yields CSSSFRMGQVTGNTIYF.

The chain uses TRBV6-6 and TRBJ2-5, with D tentatively TRBD1 (7 bases). The length of the CDR3 is 15 residues. Trimming cost V 8 bases and J 1 base, with 17 bases left between them. The germline V gene has CDR1 MNHNY and CDR2 SVGAGI (reference sequence). The CDR3 protein is CASGSAQGGQETQYF. The CDR3 DNA sequence: TGTGCCAGCGGGAGCGCCCAGGGGGGCCAAGAGACCCAGTACTTC.